Listed below are T cell receptor beta chains from one sample, sequenced in a study of early stage breast cancer tumors. TCRdb keeps only in-frame clones here, not all; method: immunoSEQ multiplex PCR. The data show about 25,000 clones, around 70% seen once. Sequenced material: breast tumor tissue. These receptors all come from a person aged 55-75 years with breast cancer. CDR3s leave out the opening cysteine and the closing phenylalanine or tryptophan. The D gene is left open where the match is weak.

CDR3 length,D gene,V gene,CDR3 protein
15,.,TRBV5-1,ASSLLPPGSSGNTIY
10,.,TRBV6-6,ASSYSSYEQY
10,.,TRBV7-7,ASSSQTGEQY
15,TRBD2,TRBV4-2,ASSQMPLTSGSGELF
14,TRBD1,TRBV7-9,ASSDTPGQGTGGYT
11,.,TRBV5-1,ASSLSEDGGYT
15,.,TRBV19,ASSIRQGNLPNYGYT
12,.,TRBV6-5,ASSYSDSAYEQY
10,TRBD1,TRBV28,ASKGQGSSYT
12,.,TRBV7-3,ASSQQGGTYEQY
14,.,TRBV7-9,ASSLGGSANTGELF
11,.,TRBV12-5,ASGGQMSTEAF
14,.,TRBV11-3,ASSLIGRRGSDTQY
14,.,TRBV7-6,ASSYGQGGYTGELF
12,.,TRBV28,ASSPSGGGETQY
12,TRBD1,TRBV18,ASSLDRASYEQY
12,TRBD2,TRBV6-5,ASSRLAGSYEQY
9,.,TRBV20-1,RTLALGGYT
12,.,TRBV28,ASRTGKSSYEQY
14,TRBD1,TRBV6-5,ASSYLGTGGSYEQY